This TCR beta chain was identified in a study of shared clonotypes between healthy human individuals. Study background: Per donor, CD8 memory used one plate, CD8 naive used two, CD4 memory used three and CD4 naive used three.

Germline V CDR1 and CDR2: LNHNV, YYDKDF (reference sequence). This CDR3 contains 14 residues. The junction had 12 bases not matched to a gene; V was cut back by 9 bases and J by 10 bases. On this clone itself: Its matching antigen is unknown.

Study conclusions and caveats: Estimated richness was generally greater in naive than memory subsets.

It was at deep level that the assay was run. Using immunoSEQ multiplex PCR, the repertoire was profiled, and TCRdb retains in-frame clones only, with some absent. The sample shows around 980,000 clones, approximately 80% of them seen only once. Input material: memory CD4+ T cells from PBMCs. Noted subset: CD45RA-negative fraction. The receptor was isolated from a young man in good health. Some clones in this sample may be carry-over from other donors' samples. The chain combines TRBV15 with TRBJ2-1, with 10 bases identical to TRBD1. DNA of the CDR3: TGTGCCACTTCTCGGGACAGGGGCCTTGGGGAGCAGTTCTTC. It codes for CATSRDRGLGEQFF.